This T cell receptor beta chain was sequenced for a study of cytomegalovirus exposure and HLA in healthy donors. About the study: It was reported in a later analysis that the approximately 120 validation repertoires used the same platform as the approximately 670 first-cohort repertoires.

Clones were read by immunoSEQ multiplex PCR, and TCRdb kept only the in-frame ones, dropping some. In the table there are 160,000 or so clones, 80% to 90% of which are singletons. The CDR3 sequence is 15 residues long. The V gene lost 0 bases and the J gene lost 4 bases, with 12 bases spanning the gap. Germline V gene lookup returns CDR1 SEHNR and CDR2 FQNEAQ (reference sequence). Sequencing was performed on PBMCs. This rearrangement joins TRBV7-9 to TRBJ2-5; weak D call: TRBD1 (6 bases). The receptor was isolated from a woman under 40 in good health and CMV-seronegative. The CDR3 nucleotides are TGTGCCAGCAGCTTAGCCAAGAAACAGGGAGAGACCCAGTACTTC. Its translation: CASSLAKKQGETQYF.